What follows is one T cell receptor beta chain and its context. The source of the sample is a study of cytomegalovirus exposure and HLA in healthy donors. About the research overall: Of some 400 genotyped donors, about 81% clustered with self-reported Caucasian donors.

The germline CDR1 and CDR2 sequences are SQVTM and ANQGSEA. Trimming removed 3 bases at V and 8 bases at J, with 10 bases between. This CDR3 is 12 amino acids long. While unrecorded immune exposures were likely, the donors were nominally healthy when sampled. The PCR used 60 Vbeta and 13 Jbeta primers. The method was immunoSEQ multiplex PCR; TCRdb's version includes in-frame clones alone and lacks a portion of them. The repertoire has roughly 200,000 clones, 60% to 85% of them found once; the top ten carry approximately 1.5%. This TCR came from a girl under 18 in good health and CMV-seropositive. The material sequenced was PBMCs. V gene TRBV29-1 combines with J gene TRBJ2-2, with D perhaps matching TRBD1 (6 bases). The CDR3: CSVDRGAGELFF. The CDR3, as DNA: TGCAGCGTTGACAGGGGAGCAGGGGAGCTGTTTTTT.